The clone carrying this TCR beta chain has a single count. Libraries were prepared by immunoSEQ multiplex PCR; TCRdb keeps only in-frame clonotypes and omits some of them. The sample holds roughly 400,000 clones; under 90% are singletons and the top ten take around 1.7%. The entry originates in a study of blood T cell repertoires in COVID-19. Across the whole study: Specimens from acute and convalescent COVID-19 originated in the United States, Italy and Spain.

In germline, CDR1 is SGHVS, CDR2 FQNEAQ. The CDR3 consists of 19 residues. Trimming took 5 bases from V and 0 from J; bases not matched to a gene: 16. Adults between roughly 18 and 100 years of age took part from about 24 US areas. The chain links TRBV7-8 to TRBJ1-5; 7 bases line up with TRBD1. The sample consisted of PBMCs or T cells enriched from blood (not recorded which). The origin of this receptor is a woman aged 25 to 45 who had recovered from COVID-19. CDR3 in DNA: TGTGCCAGCAGCGACAAAGGGACAGTAAACCTTTATAGCAATCAGCCCCAGCATTTT. It codes for CASSDKGTVNLYSNQPQHF.